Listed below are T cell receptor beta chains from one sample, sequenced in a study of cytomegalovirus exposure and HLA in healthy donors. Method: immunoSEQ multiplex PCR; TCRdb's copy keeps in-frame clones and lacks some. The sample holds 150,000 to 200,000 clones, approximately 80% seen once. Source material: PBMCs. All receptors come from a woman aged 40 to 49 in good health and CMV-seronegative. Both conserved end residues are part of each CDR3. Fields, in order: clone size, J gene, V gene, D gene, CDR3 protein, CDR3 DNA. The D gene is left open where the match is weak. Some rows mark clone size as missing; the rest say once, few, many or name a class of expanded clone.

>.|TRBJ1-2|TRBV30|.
CAWSLRERGYGYTF
TGTGCCTGGTCCTTAAGGGAGAGGGGGTATGGCTACACCTTC
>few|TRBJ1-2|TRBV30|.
CAWSPVQLSYGYTF
TGTGCCTGGAGTCCCGTACAGCTCTCCTATGGCTACACCTTC
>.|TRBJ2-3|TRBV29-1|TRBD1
CSVKTGRLTDTQYF
TGCAGCGTGAAGACAGGGCGACTCACAGATACGCAGTATTTT
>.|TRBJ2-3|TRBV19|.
CASSPRDGRSTDTQYF
TGTGCCAGTAGTCCTCGGGATGGGCGTAGCACAGATACGCAGTATTTT
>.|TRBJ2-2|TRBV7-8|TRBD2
CASSSRTSGGNTGELFF
TGTGCCAGCAGCTCAAGGACTAGCGGGGGGAACACCGGGGAGCTGTTTTTT
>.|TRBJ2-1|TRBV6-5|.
CASSSGLNNEQFF
TGTGCCAGCAGTTCAGGACTTAACAATGAGCAGTTCTTC
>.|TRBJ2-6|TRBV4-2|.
CASSQGQAGANGLTF
TGTGCCAGCAGCCAAGGACAGGCGGGGGCCAACGGCCTGACTTTC
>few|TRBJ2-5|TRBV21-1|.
CASSKGSTGQETQYF
TGTGCCAGCAGCAAAGGGTCGACAGGACAAGAGACCCAGTACTTC
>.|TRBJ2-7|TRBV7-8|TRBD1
CASGRQGSEQYF
TGTGCCAGCGGGAGACAGGGCTCCGAGCAGTACTTC
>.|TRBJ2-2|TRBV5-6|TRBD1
CASSLWTGTNTGELFF
TGTGCCAGCAGCTTATGGACAGGGACGAACACCGGGGAGCTGTTTTTT
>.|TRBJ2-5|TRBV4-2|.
CASSQSRTGEQYF
TGTGCCAGCAGCCAAAGCCGAACCGGGGAACAGTACTTC
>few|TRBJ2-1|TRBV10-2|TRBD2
CASSPTSGGAHEQFF
TGCGCCAGCAGCCCCACTAGCGGGGGGGCCCATGAGCAGTTCTTC
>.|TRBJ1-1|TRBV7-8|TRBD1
CASSAYRGAFMNTEAFF
TGTGCCAGCAGCGCTTACAGGGGGGCGTTCATGAACACTGAAGCTTTCTTT
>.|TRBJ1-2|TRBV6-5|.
CASSYSERDYGYTF
TGTGCCAGCAGTTACTCCGAGCGGGACTATGGCTACACCTTC
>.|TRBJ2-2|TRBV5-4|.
CASSLSRGGELFF
TGTGCCAGCAGTCTGTCTCGGGGCGGGGAGCTGTTTTTT
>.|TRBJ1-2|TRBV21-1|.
CASSKVPGQGPSGYGYTF
TGTGCCAGCAGCAAAGTGCCTGGACAGGGGCCGAGTGGCTATGGCTACACCTTC
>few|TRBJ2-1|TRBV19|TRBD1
CASSTTGGNEQFF
TGTGCCAGTAGTACGACAGGGGGGAATGAGCAGTTCTTC
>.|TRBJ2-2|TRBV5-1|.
CASRTGNTGELLF
TGCGCCAGCAGAACAGGGAACACCGGGGAGCTGCTTTTT
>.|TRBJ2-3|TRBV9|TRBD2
CASSVRAGVVNTQYF
TGTGCCAGCAGCGTAAGAGCGGGGGTAGTGAATACGCAGTATTTT
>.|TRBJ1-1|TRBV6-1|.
CASMVGGTNTEAFF
TGTGCCAGCATGGTGGGGGGGACTAACACTGAAGCTTTCTTT
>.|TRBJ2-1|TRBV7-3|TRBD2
CASSLLAGMHEQFF
TGTGCCAGCAGCTTACTAGCGGGGATGCATGAGCAGTTCTTC
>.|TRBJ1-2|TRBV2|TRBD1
CASRETGNNYGYTF
TGTGCCAGCAGGGAGACAGGGAACAACTATGGCTACACCTTC